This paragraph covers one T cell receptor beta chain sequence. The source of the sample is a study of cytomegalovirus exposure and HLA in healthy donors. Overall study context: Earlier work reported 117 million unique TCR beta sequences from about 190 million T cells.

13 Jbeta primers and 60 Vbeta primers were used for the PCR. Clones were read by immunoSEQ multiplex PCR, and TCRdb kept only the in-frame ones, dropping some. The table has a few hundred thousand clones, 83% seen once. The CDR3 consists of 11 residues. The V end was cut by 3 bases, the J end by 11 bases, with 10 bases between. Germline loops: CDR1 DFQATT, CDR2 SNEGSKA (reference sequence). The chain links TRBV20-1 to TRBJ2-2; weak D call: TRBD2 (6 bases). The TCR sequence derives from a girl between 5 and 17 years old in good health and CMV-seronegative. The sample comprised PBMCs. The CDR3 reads CSASLGGELFF. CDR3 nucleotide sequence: TGCAGTGCTAGTTTGGGGGGAGAGCTGTTTTTT.